These 23 T cell receptor beta chains originate from one sample sequenced in a study of T cell clonality in common variable immunodeficiency. Profiled with immunoSEQ multiplex PCR; TCRdb holds only in-frame clones, not every one. This repertoire holds about 52,000 clones, and none appear only once. Source material: peripheral blood mononuclear cells. The receptors derive from a person aged 18 to 70 in good health.

This clone occurred many times. The CDR3 end falls 3 residues outside the read, so it is completed with the germline J gene. The chain recombines TRBV19 with TRBJ2-6; possible D gene TRBD1, 5 bases. Germline V gives CDR1 LNHDA, CDR2 SQIVND (reference sequence). The CDR3 contains 17 residues. Trimming cost V 9 bases and J 0 bases, with 18 bases left between them. CDR3: CASDSYDRTSGANVLTF. Incomplete CDR3 DNA: TGTGCCAGCGACTCTTACGACAGAACCTCTGGGGCCAACGTC. The full variable domain, completed using reference TRBV19 and TRBJ2-6, is DGGITQSPKYLFRKEGQNVTLSCEQNLNHDAMYWYRQDPGQGLRLIYYSQIVNDFQKGDIAEGYSVSREKKESFPLTVTSAQKNPTAFYLCASDSYDRTSGANVLTFGAGSRLTVL.

At least ten counts were recorded for this clone. The DNA ends 3 residues before the CDR3 does, and the rest of the CDR3 is filled in from the germline J gene. V gene TRBV20-1 combines with J gene TRBJ1-1; 7 nucleotides agree with TRBD1. Germline V CDR1 and CDR2: DFQATT, SNEGSKA (reference sequence). With 6 bases clipped from V and 1 base from J, the junction kept 5 bases outside the gene matches. This CDR3 has 13 amino acids. CDR3 DNA (partial): TGCAGTGCCTCCTGGACAGGGAACACTGAA. Amino acid sequence: CSASWTGNTE. The CDR3, in full, reads CSASWTGNTEAFF.

At least ten counts were recorded for this clone. The read gets to within 3 residues of the CDR3 end, and the germline J gene fills in the rest. The chain uses TRBV18 and TRBJ1-5; D uncertain. Germline V gene lookup returns CDR1 KGHSH and CDR2 LQKENI. The CDR3 has 13 amino acids. Deletions cut 3 bases from V and 5 bases from J, with 8 bases between. The CDR3 bases that were read are TGTGCCAGCTCACCTAACGGGTATCAGCCC. Translating gives CASSPNGYQP. The entire CDR3 sequence reads CASSPNGYQPQHF.

Ten or more counts support this clone. The CDR3 sequence: CASRPDREWLGGELFF. CDR3 DNA (partial): TGCGCCAGCAGACCGGACAGGGAATGGTTGGGCGGGGAG. The chain recombines TRBV5-1 with TRBJ2-2, with 8 bases matching TRBD1. The CDR3 end falls 3 residues outside the read, so it is completed with the germline J gene. J lost 7 bases, V lost 5 bases, and 13 bases had no gene match. Germline loops: CDR1 SGHRS, CDR2 YFSETQ. The CDR3 has 16 residues. Full variable domain (outside the CDR3, taken from reference TRBV5-1 and TRBJ2-2): KAGVTQTPRYLIKTRGQQVTLSCSPISGHRSVSWYQQTPGQGLQFLFEYFSETQRNKGNFPGRFSGRQFSNSRSEMNVSTLELGDSALYLCASRPDREWLGGELFFGEGSRLTVL.

For this clone: The CDR3 end falls 3 residues outside the read, so it is completed with the germline J gene. The J gene is TRBJ1-1, the V gene TRBV18; D is unclear. This CDR3 comprises 13 residues. The V gene's germline CDR1 is KGHSH and CDR2 LQKENI. The sequenced CDR3 bases are TGTGCCAGCTCACCACGTTCCTTGAGGGAA. Its translation: CASSPRSLRE. The CDR3 as a whole reads CASSPRSLREAFF.

This clone was detected many times. Sequencing ends 3 residues short of the CDR3 end; the germline J gene provides the rest. V usage is TRBV18 and J usage is TRBJ1-1; unclear D gene. The CDR3 has 13 amino acids. Trimming stripped 3 bases from V and 1 base from J, with 6 bases between. Germline V gene lookup returns CDR1 KGHSH and CDR2 LQKENI. The CDR3 sequence: CASSPQRNTEAFF. The CDR3 bases that were read are TGTGCCAGCTCACCGCAGCGGAACACTGAA.

This clone was seen many times. The read is 3 residues too short to cover the CDR3 end, so that end is filled in from the germline J gene. V usage is TRBV20-1 and J usage is TRBJ2-3, with 8 bases matching TRBD2. V trimming: 2 bases; J trimming: 3 bases; junction bases outside the gene matches: 4. Per the germline V gene, CDR1 is DFQATT and CDR2 is SNEGSKA (reference sequence). This CDR3 region has 14 residues. The part of the CDR3 DNA that was read is TGCAGTGCTAGACTAGCGGGCAATACAGATACG. Amino acid sequence: CSARLAGNTDT. The entire CDR3 reads CSARLAGNTDTQYF.

This clone was counted at least ten times. The read halts 3 residues ahead of the CDR3 end, with the missing end drawn from the germline J gene. The chain joins TRBV11-3 to TRBJ1-1; no reliable D call. This CDR3 spans 14 amino acids. Trimming removed 5 bases from V and 4 bases from J, with 14 bases in between. Germline CDR1 is SGHNT and CDR2 is YENEEA. The CDR3 DNA, read in part, is TGTGCCAGCAGCATGAACAGCCAAGCCACTGAA. It is translated as CASSMNSQATE. The CDR3 reads in full as CASSMNSQATEAFF.

This clone has ten or more counts. Sequencing ends 3 residues short of the CDR3 end; the germline J gene provides the rest. The chain has TRBV5-4 and TRBJ2-1; TRBD1 agrees at 8 bases. Trimming cost V 7 bases and J 6 bases; bases outside gene matches: 3. Germline loops: CDR1 SGHNT, CDR2 YYREEE (reference sequence). The CDR3 length is 12 residues. CDR3 loop: CASGTGGNEQFF. Incomplete CDR3 DNA: TGTGCCAGCGGTACAGGGGGCAATGAG.

This clone was counted ten times or more. With the read ending 3 residues before the CDR3 end, the germline J gene is used to fill in that end. J is TRBJ1-4 and V is TRBV5-4; a weak D match, TRBD1 (6 bases). In germline, CDR1 is SGHNT, CDR2 YYREEE (reference sequence). V lost 4 bases to trimming and J lost 5 bases, with 12 bases between them. The CDR3 is 14 amino acids. CDR3 protein: CASSPDSANEKLFF. Partial CDR3 DNA: TGTGCCAGCAGCCCGGACAGTGCGAATGAAAAA. The complete variable domain, with remaining parts taken from reference TRBV5-4 and TRBJ1-4, reads ETGVTQSPTHLIKTRGQQVTLRCSSQSGHNTVSWYQQALGQGPQFIFQYYREEENGRGNFPPRFSGLQFPNYSSELNVNALELDDSALYLCASSPDSANEKLFFGSGTQLSVL.

This clone was observed at least ten times. Read data end 3 residues before the CDR3 end; the end is taken from the germline J gene. The rearrangement uses TRBV2 and TRBJ2-6; TRBD1 agrees at 7 bases. V lost 4 bases and J lost 2; bases outside the gene matches: 2. Germline V lookup: CDR1 SNHLY, CDR2 FYNNEI. This CDR3 is 15 amino acids long. Partial CDR3 DNA: TGTGCCAGCAGTGGTCAGGGGGCTGGGGCCAACGTC. Its translation is CASSGQGAGANV. The entire CDR3 protein is CASSGQGAGANVLTF.

This clone appeared many times. The read ends 3 residues shy of where the CDR3 ends; the end is completed using the germline J gene. J is TRBJ2-3 and V is TRBV7-2; 7 bases fit TRBD2. This CDR3 spans 14 amino acids. V lost 5 bases to trimming and J lost 4 bases; unmatched junction nucleotides: 6. CDR1 and CDR2 from the germline V gene are SGHTA and FQGNSA. The sequenced part of the CDR3 DNA is TGTGCCAGCAGCCGTCAGGGAGGGGCAGATACG. It codes for CASSRQGGADT. The whole CDR3 is CASSRQGGADTQYF.

With respect to this clone: The CDR3 extends 3 residues past the end of the read, so its final part is completed from the germline J gene. The gene calls are TRBV18 and TRBJ2-2, with D maybe TRBD1 (5 bases). The CDR3 consists of 15 residues. Deletions cut 2 bases from V and 0 bases from J, with 7 bases between. Germline CDR1 is KGHSH and CDR2 is LQKENI. The CDR3 sequence is CASSPRGSNTGELFF. The DNA read from the CDR3 is TGTGCCAGCTCACCAAGGGGCTCGAACACCGGGGAG. Using reference TRBV18 and TRBJ2-2 for the parts outside the CDR3, the full variable domain is NAGVMQNPRHLVRRRGQEARLRCSPMKGHSHVYWYRQLPEEGLKFMVYLQKENIIDESGMPKERFSAEFPKEGPSILRIQQVVRGDSAAYFCASSPRGSNTGELFFGEGSRLTVL.

This clone was counted many times. The read gets to within 3 residues of the CDR3 end, and the germline J gene fills in the rest. The chain links TRBV18 to TRBJ1-1; 7 nucleotides match TRBD1. The CDR3 is 15 amino acids. Germline CDR1 reads KGHSH; CDR2 reads LQKENI. Losses at the gene ends were 5 bases for V and 1 base for J; bases not matched to a gene: 7. The sequenced CDR3 bases are TGTGCCAGCTCAAGGTTTTGGACAGGGAACACTGAA. It translates to CASSRFWTGNTE. The full CDR3 is CASSRFWTGNTEAFF.

This clone appeared many times. The read gets to within 3 residues of the CDR3 end, and the germline J gene fills in the rest. This chain connects TRBV5-1 to TRBJ2-5, with 7 bases that match TRBD2. The CDR3 length is 18 residues. V lost 0 bases and J lost 0; bases outside the gene matches: 11. CDR1 is SGHRS, CDR2 YFSETQ, per germline. The CDR3 DNA, read in part, is TGCGCCAGCAGCTTGGAACAACCGGGACTAACCTACCAAGAGACC. This encodes CASSLEQPGLTYQET. In full, the CDR3 is CASSLEQPGLTYQETQYF.

Many counts were recorded for this clone. The DNA ends 3 residues before the CDR3 does, and the rest of the CDR3 is filled in from the germline J gene. This chain uses TRBV19 with TRBJ2-5; tentative D call: TRBD2 (6 bases). Trimming left V 1 base short and J 5 bases short, with 17 bases between. Germline lookup yields CDR1 LNHDA and CDR2 SQIVND (reference sequence). CDR3 size: 16 residues. The part of the CDR3 DNA that was read is TGTGCCAGTAGTATAGCCCTGAGGAGGGTTGGCGAGACC. It specifies CASSIALRRVGET. The CDR3 as a whole reads CASSIALRRVGETQYF. The complete variable domain, with remaining parts taken from reference TRBV19 and TRBJ2-5, reads DGGITQSPKYLFRKEGQNVTLSCEQNLNHDAMYWYRQDPGQGLRLIYYSQIVNDFQKGDIAEGYSVSREKKESFPLTVTSAQKNPTAFYLCASSIALRRVGETQYFGPGTRLLVL.

This clone has ten or more counts. The CDR3 is cut off 3 residues early in the read; its end comes from the germline J gene. V and J are TRBV7-6 and TRBJ2-3; 11 bases are a match to TRBD2. The trim removed 0 bases at V and 4 bases at J, leaving 6 bases unmatched. CDR3 length: 17 amino acids. The germline V gene encodes CDR1 SGHVS and CDR2 FNYEAQ. CDR3 DNA (partial): TGTGCCAGCAGCTTAGCGCTCCTAGCGGGAGGATCAGATACG. It codes for CASSLALLAGGSDT. The whole CDR3 is CASSLALLAGGSDTQYF. The full variable domain, in which reference TRBV7-6 and TRBJ2-3 provide the parts outside the CDR3, is GAGVSQSPRYKVTKRGQDVALRCDPISGHVSLYWYRQALGQGPEFLTYFNYEAQQDKSGLPNDRFSAERPEGSISTLTIQRTEQRDSAMYRCASSLALLAGGSDTQYFGPGTRLTVL.

Many counts were recorded for this clone. Read coverage stops 3 residues before the CDR3 terminus; the germline J gene supplies the remainder. The genes are TRBV5-1 and TRBJ2-2; TRBD2 aligns across 12 bases. This CDR3 has 15 amino acids. V dropped 9 bases and J dropped 7; count of bases not matched to a gene: 10. Germline V CDR1 and CDR2: SGHRS, YFSETQ. The part of the CDR3 DNA that was read is TGCGCCACCTCGTCTAGCGGGAGGGATGGCGGGGAG. It codes for CATSSSGRDGGE. The entire CDR3 protein reads CATSSSGRDGGELFF.

This clone was seen ten or more times. Sequencing ends 3 residues short of the CDR3 end; the germline J gene provides the rest. The chain employs TRBV15 and TRBJ1-1; D gene uncertain. The V end was cut by 0 bases, the J end by 4 bases, with 12 bases between. The germline CDR1 and CDR2 sequences are LNHNV and YYDKDF (reference sequence). CDR3 length: 15 amino acids. Incomplete CDR3 DNA: TGTGCCACCAGCAGAGATCGGGTTATGGGCACTGAA. Translated: CATSRDRVMGTE. The full CDR3 is CATSRDRVMGTEAFF.

This clone was found many times. With the read ending 3 residues before the CDR3 end, the germline J gene is used to fill in that end. The genes are TRBV18 and TRBJ2-1; 7 bases match TRBD2. The CDR3 totals 15 residues. CDR1 is KGHSH, CDR2 LQKENI, per germline. J gave up 7 bases and V 3 bases, and 9 bases lay outside the gene matches. Partial CDR3 DNA: TGTGCCAGCTCACCCACAGAGCGAGCGGGGAATGAG. It yields the protein CASSPTERAGNE. Given in full, the CDR3 is CASSPTERAGNEQFF. Filled out from reference TRBV18 and TRBJ2-1, the complete variable domain reads NAGVMQNPRHLVRRRGQEARLRCSPMKGHSHVYWYRQLPEEGLKFMVYLQKENIIDESGMPKERFSAEFPKEGPSILRIQQVVRGDSAAYFCASSPTERAGNEQFFGPGTRLTVL.

Concerning this clone itself: The read comes to an end 3 residues before the CDR3 does, leaving the germline J gene to fill in the end. This chain links TRBV20-1 with TRBJ2-1, with TRBD2 matching 11 bases. This CDR3 region has 16 residues. The junction had 7 bases not matched to a gene; V was cut back by 0 bases and J by 6 bases. Germline V gene sequence: CDR1 DFQATT, CDR2 SNEGSKA (reference sequence). The CDR3 here is CSARDNWLAGGNEQFF. The part of the CDR3 DNA that was read is TGCAGTGCTAGAGATAATTGGCTAGCGGGGGGCAATGAG.

In its sample, this clone was seen many times. From the germline J gene comes the end of the CDR3, since the read stops 3 residues before it. This chain joins TRBV28 and TRBJ2-3, with 7 bases fitting TRBD1. Germline V gene data show CDR1 as MDHEN and CDR2 as SYDVKM. There are 15 residues in the CDR3. V shed 5 bases and J 5 bases; nucleotides not matched to a gene: 10. The CDR3 loop is CASSLPGGGGDTQYF. The part of the CDR3 DNA that was read is TGTGCCAGCAGTCTACCAGGGGGTGGTGGAGATACG.

Details on this clone: The read gets to within 3 residues of the CDR3 end, and the germline J gene fills in the rest. The chain has TRBV5-4 and TRBJ2-7, with 11 nucleotides matching TRBD2. V was clipped by 0 bases and J by 4 bases; unmatched bases: 6. The CDR3 is 16 residues long. The germline V gene encodes CDR1 SGHNT and CDR2 YYREEE (reference sequence). The CDR3 loop is CASSLGLAGGKYEQYF. Partial CDR3 DNA: TGTGCCAGCAGCTTGGGTTTAGCGGGAGGGAAGTACGAG.